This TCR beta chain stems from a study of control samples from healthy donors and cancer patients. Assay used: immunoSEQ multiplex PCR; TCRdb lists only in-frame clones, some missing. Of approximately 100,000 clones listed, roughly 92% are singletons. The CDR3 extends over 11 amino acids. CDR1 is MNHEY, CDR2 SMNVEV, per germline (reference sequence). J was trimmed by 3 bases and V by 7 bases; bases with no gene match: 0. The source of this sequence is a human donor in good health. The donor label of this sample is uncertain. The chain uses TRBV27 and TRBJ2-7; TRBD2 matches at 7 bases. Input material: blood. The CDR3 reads CASTGGYEQYF. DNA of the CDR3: TGTGCCAGCACGGGAGGCTACGAGCAGTACTTC.